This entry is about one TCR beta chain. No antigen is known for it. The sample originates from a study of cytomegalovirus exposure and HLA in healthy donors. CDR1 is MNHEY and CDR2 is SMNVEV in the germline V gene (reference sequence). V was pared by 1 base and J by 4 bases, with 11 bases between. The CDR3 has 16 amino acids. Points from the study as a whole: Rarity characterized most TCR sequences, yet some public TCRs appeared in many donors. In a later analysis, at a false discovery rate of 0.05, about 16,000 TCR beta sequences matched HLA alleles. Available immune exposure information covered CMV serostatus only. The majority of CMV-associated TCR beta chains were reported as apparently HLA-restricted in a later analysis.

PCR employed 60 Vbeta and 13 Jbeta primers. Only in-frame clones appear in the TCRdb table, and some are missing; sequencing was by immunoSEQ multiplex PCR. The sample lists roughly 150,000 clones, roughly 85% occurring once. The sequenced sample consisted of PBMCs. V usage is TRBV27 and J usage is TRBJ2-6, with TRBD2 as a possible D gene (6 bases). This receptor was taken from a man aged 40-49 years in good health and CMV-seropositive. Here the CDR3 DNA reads TGTGCCAGCAGTTTATTCGGGAGACCCGGGGCCAACGTCCTGACTTTC. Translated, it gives CASSLFGRPGANVLTF.